In its sample, the clone carrying this TCR beta chain was seen once. The data were obtained in a study of PD-1 blockade in classical Hodgkin lymphoma. V shed 6 bases and J shed 3 bases, with 11 bases lying between them. The germline V gene has CDR1 MDHEN and CDR2 SYDVKM. The length of the CDR3 is 13 residues. This table comes from immunoSEQ multiplex PCR, and its TCRdb copy is limited to in-frame clones, with some not included. The data show roughly 81,000 clones, 80% to 95% seen once. There was relapse after autologous stem cell transplantation in every patient, and there was variation in brentuximab vedotin exposure.

The chain employs TRBV28 and TRBJ1-1; D may be TRBD1 (5 bases). This TCR came from a human donor with classical Hodgkin lymphoma. Sequencing used peripheral blood mononuclear cells (PBMCs), obtained before the second cycle of nivolumab. The CDR3 spells CASRTQGYTEAFF. The CDR3 nucleotides are TGTGCCAGCAGAACGCAGGGTTACACTGAAGCTTTCTTT.